The source of this T cell receptor beta chain is a study of T cell responses to AZD1222 COVID-19 vaccine. Sequenced by immunoSEQ multiplex PCR; TCRdb stores in-frame clones only, minus some. The sample lists tens of thousands of clones, roughly 90% occurring once. Second doses were pooled across both intervals (about 4 or about 12 weeks). Study-level results: Baseline serology detected seropositivity in only a handful of AZD1222 recipients. Every sample of the repertoires postdated the peak T cell response. There were mostly white British donors and more females than males, and clonal diversity was possibly underestimated.

Trimming removed 7 bases from V and 6 bases from J; junction bases left unmatched: 15. The CDR3 consists of 16 residues. Germline CDR1 reads LNHDA; CDR2 reads SQIVND (reference sequence). On this clone itself: Its target is unknown.

The sample here was peripheral blood, taken 28 days after the second AZD1222 dose. The source is an adult who received the AZD1222 COVID-19 vaccine. The rearrangement uses TRBV19 and TRBJ1-1; 9 bases match TRBD1. The CDR3 nucleotides are TGTGCCAGTACCCTCCCCGCCGGGACAGGGTGGGCTGAAGCTTTCTTT. It codes for CASTLPAGTGWAEAFF.